A selection of T cell receptor beta chains follows, all from one sample in a study of blood T cell repertoires in COVID-19. The assay was immunoSEQ multiplex PCR, and TCRdb's table has in-frame clones only and misses some. The table lists 250,000 to 400,000 clones, more than 70% of them singletons. The specimen was peripheral blood. Receptor source: a woman aged 30 to 39 with COVID-19, enrolled during active disease. CDR3s include the opening cysteine and the closing phenylalanine or tryptophan. The order of the fields is clone size, V gene, CDR3 protein. Only some rows state a clone size, as once, few, many or a class for expanded clones.

abundance: few
v_gene: TRBV19
CDR3aa: CASSPDRDTDTQYF

abundance: -
v_gene: TRBV23-1
CDR3aa: CASPPQGITDTQYF

abundance: once
v_gene: TRBV4-1
CDR3aa: CASSQPKWQGASKNIQYF

abundance: -
v_gene: TRBV4-2
CDR3aa: CASSHTTPSGGYTDTQYF

abundance: once
v_gene: TRBV5-1
CDR3aa: CASSLQGAAYGYTF

abundance: -
v_gene: TRBV5-6
CDR3aa: CASSFRLGKEQYF

abundance: -
v_gene: TRBV5-1
CDR3aa: CASSGTGYNEQFF

abundance: once
v_gene: TRBV10-3
CDR3aa: CAISLGQGGGNTIYF

abundance: -
v_gene: TRBV29-1
CDR3aa: CGAGETSYGYTF

abundance: -
v_gene: TRBV11-3
CDR3aa: CASSLGGRDTQYF

abundance: -
v_gene: TRBV11-2
CDR3aa: CASSRFREGLEAFF

abundance: -
v_gene: TRBV4-3
CDR3aa: CASSQGTDYEQYF

abundance: -
v_gene: TRBV4-1
CDR3aa: CASSPFGAGSNEKLFF

abundance: -
v_gene: TRBV7-6
CDR3aa: CASSPGGQGANGYTF

abundance: -
v_gene: TRBV10-3
CDR3aa: CAISDWGGNTEAFF

abundance: few
v_gene: TRBV13
CDR3aa: CASSFTGTGLTEAFF

abundance: -
v_gene: TRBV9
CDR3aa: CASSEYRGLENEQFF

abundance: few
v_gene: TRBV3-1/TRBV3-2
CDR3aa: CASRQGNGNTIYF

abundance: -
v_gene: TRBV24-1
CDR3aa: CATSVGGNTEAFF

abundance: once
v_gene: TRBV5-4
CDR3aa: CASSEGQGLAKNIQYF

abundance: -
v_gene: TRBV29-1
CDR3aa: CSVEGRGVSGANVLTF

abundance: -
v_gene: TRBV18
CDR3aa: CASSSSGQGVLGYTF

abundance: -
v_gene: TRBV28
CDR3aa: CASRGFSGGLTDTQYF

abundance: -
v_gene: TRBV28
CDR3aa: CASSLQGHGYTF

abundance: -
v_gene: TRBV6-2/TRBV6-3
CDR3aa: CASSTRVPGSYEQYF

abundance: -
v_gene: TRBV6-5
CDR3aa: CASSPGGEVSGYTF

abundance: -
v_gene: TRBV11-2
CDR3aa: CASSPQFAEVEGYTF

abundance: -
v_gene: TRBV2
CDR3aa: CASRGPGQGFGELFF

abundance: -
v_gene: TRBV6-5
CDR3aa: CASNRLASSGNTIYF

abundance: -
v_gene: TRBV2
CDR3aa: CASSPVRETQYF

abundance: -
v_gene: TRBV9
CDR3aa: CASPREQETQYF

abundance: -
v_gene: TRBV18
CDR3aa: CASSPGGLNTGELFF